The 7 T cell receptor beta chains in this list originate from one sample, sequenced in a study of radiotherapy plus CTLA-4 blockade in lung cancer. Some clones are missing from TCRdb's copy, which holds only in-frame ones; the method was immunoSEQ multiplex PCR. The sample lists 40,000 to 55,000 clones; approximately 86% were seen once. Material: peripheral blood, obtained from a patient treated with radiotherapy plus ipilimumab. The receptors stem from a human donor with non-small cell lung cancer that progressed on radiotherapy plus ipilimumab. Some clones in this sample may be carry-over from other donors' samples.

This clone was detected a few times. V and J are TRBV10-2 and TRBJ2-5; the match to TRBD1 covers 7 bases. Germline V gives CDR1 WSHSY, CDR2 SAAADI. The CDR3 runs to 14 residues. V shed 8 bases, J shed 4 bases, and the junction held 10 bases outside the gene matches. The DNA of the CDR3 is TGCGCCAGCCAAACCTTGAGGACAGGAGAGACCCAGTACTTC. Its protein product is CASQTLRTGETQYF.

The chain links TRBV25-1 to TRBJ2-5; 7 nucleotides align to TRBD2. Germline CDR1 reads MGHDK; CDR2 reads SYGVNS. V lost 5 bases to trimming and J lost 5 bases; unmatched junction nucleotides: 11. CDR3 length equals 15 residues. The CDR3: CASSTYAGAGETQYF. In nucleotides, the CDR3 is TGTGCCAGCAGTACGTATGCGGGAGCCGGCGAGACCCAGTACTTC.

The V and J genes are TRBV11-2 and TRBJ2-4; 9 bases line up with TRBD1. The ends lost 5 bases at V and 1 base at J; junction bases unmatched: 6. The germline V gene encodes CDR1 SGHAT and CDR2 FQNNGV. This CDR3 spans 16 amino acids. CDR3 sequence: CASSAQGAWAKNIQYF. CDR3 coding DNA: TGTGCCAGCAGCGCACAGGGGGCTTGGGCCAAAAACATTCAGTACTTC. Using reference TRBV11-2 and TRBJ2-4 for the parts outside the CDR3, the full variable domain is EAGVAQSPRYKIIEKRQSVAFWCNPISGHATLYWYQQILGQGPKLLIQFQNNGVVDDSQLPKDRFSAERLKGVDSTLKIQPAKLEDSAVYLCASSAQGAWAKNIQYFGAGTRLSVL.

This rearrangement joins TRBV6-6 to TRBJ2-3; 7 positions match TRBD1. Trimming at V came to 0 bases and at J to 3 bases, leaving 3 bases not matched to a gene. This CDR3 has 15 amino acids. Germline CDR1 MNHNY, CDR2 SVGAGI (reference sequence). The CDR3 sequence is CASSYSRGQTDTQYF. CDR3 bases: TGTGCCAGCAGTTACTCTAGGGGGCAGACAGATACGCAGTATTTT.

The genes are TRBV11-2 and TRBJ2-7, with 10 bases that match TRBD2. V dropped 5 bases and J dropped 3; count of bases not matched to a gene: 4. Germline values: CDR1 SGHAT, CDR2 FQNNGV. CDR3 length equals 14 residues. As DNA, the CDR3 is TGTGCCAGCAGCCGGGCTAGCGGGGGCTACGAGCAGTACTTC. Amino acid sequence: CASSRASGGYEQYF.

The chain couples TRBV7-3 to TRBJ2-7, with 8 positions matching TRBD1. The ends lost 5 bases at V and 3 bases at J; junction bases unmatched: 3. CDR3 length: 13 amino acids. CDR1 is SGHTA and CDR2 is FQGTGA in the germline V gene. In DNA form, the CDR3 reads TGTGCCAGCAGCCTGACAGGGGACTACGAGCAGTACTTC. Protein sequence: CASSLTGDYEQYF.

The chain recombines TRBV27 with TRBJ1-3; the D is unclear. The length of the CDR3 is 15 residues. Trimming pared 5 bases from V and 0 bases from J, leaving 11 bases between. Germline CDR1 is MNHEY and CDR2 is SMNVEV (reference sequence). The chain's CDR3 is CASSPSWSSGNTIYF. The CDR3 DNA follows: TGTGCCAGCAGTCCGTCGTGGAGCTCTGGAAACACCATATATTTT.